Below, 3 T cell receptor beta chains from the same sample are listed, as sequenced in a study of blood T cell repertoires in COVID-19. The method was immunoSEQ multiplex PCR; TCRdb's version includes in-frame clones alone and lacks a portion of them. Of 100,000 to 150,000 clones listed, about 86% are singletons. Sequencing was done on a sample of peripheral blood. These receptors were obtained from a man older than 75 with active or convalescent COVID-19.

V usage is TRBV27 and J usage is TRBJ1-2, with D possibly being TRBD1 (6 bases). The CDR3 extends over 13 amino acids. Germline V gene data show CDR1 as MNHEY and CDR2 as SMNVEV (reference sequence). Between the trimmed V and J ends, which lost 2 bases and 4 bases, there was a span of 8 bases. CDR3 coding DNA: TGTGCCAGCAGTTTAAGCAGGGGCTATGGCTACACCTTC. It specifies CASSLSRGYGYTF.

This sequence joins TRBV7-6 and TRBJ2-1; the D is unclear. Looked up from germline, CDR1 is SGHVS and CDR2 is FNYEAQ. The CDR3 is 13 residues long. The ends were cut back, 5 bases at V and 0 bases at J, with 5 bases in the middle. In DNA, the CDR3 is TGTGCCAGCAGCCTGAGCTCCTACAATGAGCAGTTCTTC. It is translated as CASSLSSYNEQFF.

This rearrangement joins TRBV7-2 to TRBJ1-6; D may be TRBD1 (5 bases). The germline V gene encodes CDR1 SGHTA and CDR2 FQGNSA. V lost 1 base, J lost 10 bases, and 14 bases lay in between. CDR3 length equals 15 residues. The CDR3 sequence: CASSLEFRVGSPLHF. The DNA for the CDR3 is TGTGCCAGCAGCTTAGAATTCAGGGTTGGGTCACCCCTCCACTTT.